The sequence of this TCR beta chain was determined in a study of PD-1 blockade in classical Hodgkin lymphoma. Each and every patient relapsed after autologous stem cell transplantation, and patients got differing brentuximab vedotin exposure. This CDR3 is 13 amino acids long. The germline V gene encodes CDR1 LNHDA and CDR2 SQIVND (reference sequence). V was trimmed by 7 bases and J by 13 bases, leaving 22 bases between them. As concerns this clone: What it binds is not known.

Assay: immunoSEQ multiplex PCR; the TCRdb copy retains only in-frame clones and omits some. The repertoire consists of roughly 28,000 clones, with roughly 71% occurring once and the leading ten covering more than 25%. Findings and limits, study-wide: The diversity seen at baseline in complete responders resembled that of newly diagnosed patients. There remain no defined causes for the repertoire differences, which possibly reflect disease activity or prior therapy. When nivolumab was started under 1 year after ASCT, patients were excluded.

This specimen consisted of peripheral blood mononuclear cells (PBMCs), obtained before the second cycle of nivolumab. The V and J genes are TRBV19 and TRBJ1-2; TRBD1 might be the D (5 bases). This sequence was found in a human donor with classical Hodgkin lymphoma. CDR3 nucleotides: TGTGCCAGTAAGGACTTTAGCAGGGAATATTTCACCTTC. Residues: CASKDFSREYFTF.